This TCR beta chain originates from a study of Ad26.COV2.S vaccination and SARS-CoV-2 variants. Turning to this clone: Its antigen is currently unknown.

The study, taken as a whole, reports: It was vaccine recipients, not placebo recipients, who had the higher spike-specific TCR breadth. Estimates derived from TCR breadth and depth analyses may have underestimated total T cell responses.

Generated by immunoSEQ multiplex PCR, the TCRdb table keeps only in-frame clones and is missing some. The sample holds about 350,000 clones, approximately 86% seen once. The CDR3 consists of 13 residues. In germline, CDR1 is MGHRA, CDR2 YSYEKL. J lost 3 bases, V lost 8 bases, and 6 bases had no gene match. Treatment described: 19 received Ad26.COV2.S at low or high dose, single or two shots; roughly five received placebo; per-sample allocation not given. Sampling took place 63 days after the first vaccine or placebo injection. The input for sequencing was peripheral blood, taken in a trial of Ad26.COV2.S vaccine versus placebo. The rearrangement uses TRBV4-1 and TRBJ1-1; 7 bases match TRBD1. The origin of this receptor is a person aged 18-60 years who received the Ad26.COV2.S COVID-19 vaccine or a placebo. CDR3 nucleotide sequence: TGCGCCAGCGGGCAGGGGGGTGACACTGAAGCTTTCTTT. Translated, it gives CASGQGGDTEAFF.